Described below is a single TCR beta chain sequence and its context. Its antigen remains unidentified. Base qualities are missing; no much larger clone stands one base away. The sample comes from a study of blood T cell repertoires in COVID-19 (dated by TCRdb to 2018 to 2020). General notes on the study: Collaborator samples came from the United States, Italy and Spain and covered acute and convalescent phases of COVID-19. The material from the prospective study consisted of cDNA or gDNA derived from T cells, B-cell-depleted T cells, or PBMCs. Subjects who had been exposed to COVID-19, were actively infected with it, or had recovered from it provided the deeply sampled blood TCRbeta repertoires that made up the dataset. A de-identified subject ID, COVID-19 status, age in years and sex were almost always included in the sample metadata. The repertoires were released in a freely available public database meant as a resource for research on the immune response to SARS-CoV-2. Samples were obtained from the ongoing ImmuneRACE study (first 160 participants) and from about 1,300 subjects provided by 6 global collaborators. Where available, HLA class I and class II types were obtained from metadata supplied by the sample provider rather than from assay-based typing.

The immunoSEQ Assay, a bias-controlled multiplex PCR, was used to amplify TCRbeta CDR3 regions from genomic DNA. As for the authors' bioinformatics: Nucleated cell counts per sample were estimated from amplification of reference gene primers within the assay. To quantify the absolute abundance of each unique TCRbeta CDR3 rearrangement, sequence reads were collapsed and filtered. For each sample, productive Simpson clonality was calculated as the square root of Simpson's diversity index over productive rearrangements. TCRdb mirrors the immuneACCESS table, restricted to in-frame sequences. Some clones are absent from its copies; in checked studies, under half trace to an unresolved V gene, and the reason for the others is unknown. That table is the source of V, J and clone size, and D and trimming were worked out from the DNA. Across this sample there are about 63,000 clones, with 87% seen only once. The top ten clones comprise around 5% of the sample.

Whole blood was collected in K2EDTA tubes by collaborating institutions according to the institutions' own protocols. Collaborator samples were shipped for TCRbeta analysis as frozen whole blood, isolated PBMCs, or DNA extracted from either sample type. The research as a whole found: The amount of clinical and demographic metadata varied by source and participant and was provided uncurated.

This clonotype was sampled from a man aged 50-59 years with active COVID-19. Sequencing was done on a sample of peripheral blood.

The CDR3 here reads CASSYSLTRGYNEQFF. The nucleotide sequence is given as TGTGCCAGCAGTTACTCGTTAACCCGGGGCTACAATGAGCAGTTCTTC. Recombination linked TRBV6-5 to TRBJ2-1; the D segment could be TRBD2, given 5 matching bases. Relative to germline, V is 0 bases shorter and J is 3 bases shorter, with 12 bases between their ends. Including cysteine and phenylalanine, the CDR3 has 16 amino acids. The only DNA kept is the CDR3, 48 bases in frame from the first base. The germline V gene gives CDR1 as MNHEY and CDR2 as SVGAGI.